These 27 T cell receptor beta chains came from one sample sequenced in a study of a mutant IDH1 vaccine in newly diagnosed glioma. Libraries were prepared by immunoSEQ multiplex PCR; TCRdb keeps only in-frame clonotypes and omits some of them. The sample has about 110,000 clones; about nine tenths are singletons. Specified time point: week 11, during vaccination. All doses held 300 ug of mutant IDH1 20-mer peptide, with topical imiquimod. For these TCRs, the target antigens are not known. The sample consisted of PBMCs, taken from a glioma patient whose treatment included an IDH1 peptide vaccine. Receptor source: a woman aged 45-60 years with glioma.

The chain links TRBV9 to TRBJ2-7; TRBD1 agrees at 11 bases. The CDR3 sequence is 14 residues long. V lost 4 bases, J lost 4 bases, and 4 bases stayed unmatched. Germline V gene lookup returns CDR1 SGDLS and CDR2 YYNGEE. This CDR3 reads CASSLGQGAYEQYF. The CDR3 DNA reads TGTGCCAGCAGCCTCGGACAGGGGGCGTACGAGCAGTACTTC.

The V and J genes are TRBV30 and TRBJ2-7; 8 positions match TRBD1. The CDR3 loop spans 13 amino acids. The germline V gene has CDR1 GTSNPN and CDR2 SVGIG (reference sequence). V was pared by 4 bases and J by 2 bases, with 4 bases of the junction left unmatched. CDR3 coding DNA: TGTGCCTGGAAAGTACAGGGGGCCTACGAGCAGTACTTC. Encoded protein: CAWKVQGAYEQYF. The full variable domain, its missing parts supplied by reference TRBV30 and TRBJ2-7, is SQTIHQWPATLVQPVGSPLSLECTVEGTSNPNLYWYRQAAGRGLQLLFYSVGIGQISSEVPQNLSASRPQDRQFILSSKKLLLSDSGFYLCAWKVQGAYEQYFGPGTRLTVT.

As for this clone: Other DNA sequences in the sample encode the same CDR3. The rearrangement joins TRBV20-1 to TRBJ2-5; no clear D gene. The CDR3 has 11 amino acids. Germline V CDR1 and CDR2: DFQATT, SNEGSKA (reference sequence). V was pared by 3 bases and J by 1 base, with 3 bases between. In DNA form, the CDR3 reads TGCAGTGCTAGGGGCCAAGAGACCCAGTACTTC. This gives the protein CSARGQETQYF.

The V and J genes are TRBV21-1 and TRBJ2-2; the D call of TRBD2 is as the table states it, not checked on the DNA. TRBV21-1 is classified as a pseudogene. The CDR3 runs to 17 residues. CDR3 amino acids: CASRVTRSIMNTGELFF. The CDR3 nucleotides are TGTGCCAGCAGGGTCACGAGGTCTATAATGAACACCGGGGAGCTGTTTTTT.

This clone appeared once. The V call is TRBV2, the J call TRBJ1-4, with D tentatively TRBD1 (6 bases). Trimming shortened V by 7 bases and J by 6 bases, and 15 bases separated the two germline ends. The germline CDR1 and CDR2 sequences are SNHLY and FYNNEI. The CDR3 has 14 residues. The CDR3: CASKGGTGDEKLFF. The CDR3 DNA is TGTGCCAGCAAAGGGGGAACTGGTGATGAAAAACTGTTTTTT.

The V gene is TRBV5-1, the J gene TRBJ1-6; D unclear. V lost 4 bases to trimming and J lost 11 bases, with 22 bases between them. The CDR3 extends over 16 amino acids. Germline lookup yields CDR1 SGHRS and CDR2 YFSETQ. In nucleotides, the CDR3 is TGCGCCAGCAGCCCCGGGGAGGCTTTAGCACGGGCACCCCTCCACTTT. It specifies CASSPGEALARAPLHF.

The V call is TRBV4-1, the J call TRBJ2-5, with D hard to call. CDR1 and CDR2 from the germline V gene are MGHRA and YSYEKL. The CDR3 totals 16 residues. The V and J ends lost 1 base and 2 bases respectively, with 14 bases between them. The CDR3 region is CASSQVPDLLQETQYF. The CDR3 DNA sequence: TGCGCCAGCAGCCAAGTCCCTGACTTGCTACAAGAGACCCAGTACTTC.

The rearrangement links TRBV7-2 to TRBJ2-7; D may be TRBD1 or TRBD2 (6 bases each). V lost 2 bases and J 7 bases, leaving 15 bases between the germline ends. Germline CDR1 and CDR2: SGHTA and FQGNSA. The CDR3 has 14 residues. The CDR3 here is CASSLYGGAGEQYF. Here the CDR3 DNA reads TGTGCCAGCAGCTTATACGGGGGCGCGGGAGAGCAGTACTTC.

The V call is TRBV9, the J call TRBJ2-3; TRBD1 might be the D (6 bases). The V gene's germline CDR1 is SGDLS and CDR2 YYNGEE. The V end was cut by 7 bases, the J end by 1 base, with 13 bases between. The CDR3 extends over 14 amino acids. The CDR3 spells CASQGTSGTDTQYF. DNA for the CDR3: TGTGCCAGCCAAGGGACATCTGGCACAGATACGCAGTATTTT.

The rearrangement links TRBV15 to TRBJ2-7; D is undetermined. Germline V CDR1 and CDR2: LNHNV, YYDKDF (reference sequence). V lost 4 bases, J lost 3 bases, and 7 bases lay in between. The CDR3 sequence is 12 residues long. CDR3 sequence (DNA): TGTGCCACCAGCAAGATCCACTACGAGCAGTACTTC. It yields the protein CATSKIHYEQYF.

V is TRBV10-3 and J is TRBJ2-7; no definite D call. Trimming pared 2 bases from V and 4 bases from J, leaving 24 bases between. The CDR3 has 18 residues. Germline V gene sequence: CDR1 ENHRY, CDR2 SYGVKD. The CDR3 protein is CAISEASTFSEVSYEQYF. The CDR3 nucleotides are TGTGCCATCAGTGAGGCCTCCACGTTTTCGGAAGTTAGTTACGAGCAGTACTTC.

About this clone: The junction departs from the called germline gene at one end, perhaps through a read error. The rearrangement joins TRBV7-7 to TRBJ2-5, with no clear D. CDR3 length: 14 amino acids. Germline V gene sequence: CDR1 SSHAT, CDR2 FNYEAQ (reference sequence). The CDR3 coding sequence is TGTGCTAGCAGCAAGGCGTGGGAAGCGGAGACCCAGTACTTC. It is translated as CASSKAWEAETQYF.

The rearrangement uses TRBV19 and TRBJ2-3; the match to TRBD1 covers 12 bases. This CDR3 contains 15 residues. Trimming took 5 bases from V and 4 from J; bases not matched to a gene: 4. Germline values: CDR1 LNHDA, CDR2 SQIVND (reference sequence). The CDR3 bases are TGTGCCAGTAGTCGGGACAGGGGGCGACCAGATACGCAGTATTTT. This gives the protein CASSRDRGRPDTQYF.

The rearrangement links TRBV5-5 to TRBJ2-5, with D maybe TRBD1 (6 bases). V was cut by 2 bases and J by 3 bases, with 14 bases left in between. The CDR3 has 15 residues. The germline V gene has CDR1 SGHKS and CDR2 YYEKEE (reference sequence). CDR3 in amino acids: CASSFRGVKEETQYF. The CDR3 coding sequence is TGTGCCAGCAGCTTCAGGGGCGTCAAAGAAGAGACCCAGTACTTC.

Of note for this clone: Mismatch with germline at one junction end may stem from a read error. Other DNA sequences from this sample encode an identical CDR3 as well. The rearrangement uses TRBV6-1 and TRBJ1-1; D uncertain. The CDR3 contains 14 residues. CDR1 and CDR2 (germline): MNHNS, SASEGT. CDR3 amino acids: CASSETRLFTEAFF. The DNA of the CDR3 is TGTGCCAGTAGTGAAACACGACTTTTCACTGAAGCTTTCTTT.

The chain is built from TRBV5-5 and TRBJ2-6, with TRBD1 matching over 8 bases. This CDR3 is 18 amino acids long. The ends lost 4 bases at V and 0 bases at J; junction bases unmatched: 9. The V gene's germline CDR1 is SGHKS and CDR2 YYEKEE (reference sequence). The CDR3 loop is CASSHKRTGLSGANVLTF. Here the CDR3 DNA reads TGTGCCAGCAGCCACAAACGGACAGGGCTCTCTGGGGCCAACGTCCTGACTTTC.

This chain uses TRBV25-1 with TRBJ1-5, with 7 positions matching TRBD1. The CDR3 loop spans 14 amino acids. V gave up 5 bases and J gave up 5 bases; unmatched junction bases: 6. Germline V gene data show CDR1 as MGHDK and CDR2 as SYGVNS. This CDR3 is CASSRAGGDQPQHF. The CDR3, as DNA: TGTGCCAGCAGTAGGGCAGGGGGTGATCAGCCCCAGCATTTT.

This sequence joins TRBV7-3 and TRBJ2-1, with 9 nucleotides matching TRBD1. J was trimmed by 7 bases and V by 5 bases; bases with no gene match: 12. Germline CDR1 SGHTA, CDR2 FQGTGA. The length of the CDR3 is 16 residues. CDR3 in DNA: TGTGCCAGCAGCCCTTCGGGACAGGGACTCCCAAATGAGCAGTTCTTC. Amino acids: CASSPSGQGLPNEQFF. The whole variable domain, remainder taken from reference TRBV7-3 and TRBJ2-1, is GAGVSQTPSNKVTEKGKYVELRCDPISGHTALYWYRQSLGQGPEFLIYFQGTGAADDSGLPNDRFFAVRPEGSVSTLKIQRTERGDSAVYLCASSPSGQGLPNEQFFGPGTRLTVL.

The J gene is TRBJ2-1, the V gene TRBV5-4, with 8 positions matching TRBD2. The CDR3 contains 15 residues. Germline loops: CDR1 SGHNT, CDR2 YYREEE (reference sequence). Unmatched junction bases numbered 4, after V lost 2 bases and J lost 3 bases. In DNA, the CDR3 is TGTGCCAGCAGCTTTAAGCGGGAGATCTACAATGAGCAGTTCTTC. It is translated as CASSFKREIYNEQFF.

This clone was detected a few times. A junction end diverges from the germline sequence, so it may reflect a read error. The V gene is TRBV10-2, the J gene TRBJ2-3; D remains ambiguous. Germline V gives CDR1 WSHSY, CDR2 SAAADI. The CDR3 covers 12 residues. The CDR3 loop reads CASSESTDTQYF. For the CDR3, the DNA is TGCGCCAGTAGTGAGAGCACAGATACGCAGTATTTT.

The rearrangement joins TRBV5-1 to TRBJ2-2, with 14 bases lining up with TRBD2. Germline V gene lookup returns CDR1 SGHRS and CDR2 YFSETQ. V shed 5 bases and J 6 bases; nucleotides not matched to a gene: 3. The CDR3 totals 15 residues. The CDR3 reads CASRPGLAGAGELFF. CDR3 DNA sequence: TGCGCCAGCAGACCGGGACTAGCGGGAGCCGGGGAGCTGTTTTTT.

The chain recombines TRBV7-3 with TRBJ1-3; TRBD1 matches at 8 bases. The germline CDR1 and CDR2 sequences are SGHTA and FQGTGA. V trimming: 5 bases; J trimming: 2 bases; junction bases outside the gene matches: 2. CDR3 length equals 14 residues. Here the CDR3 reads CASSATGAGNTIYF. The CDR3 nucleotides read TGTGCCAGCAGCGCGACAGGGGCTGGAAACACCATATATTTT.

The chain carries TRBV5-1 and TRBJ2-5, with TRBD2 matching 8 bases. V trimming: 2 bases; J trimming: 3 bases; junction bases outside the gene matches: 3. CDR3 size: 14 residues. CDR1 and CDR2 (germline): SGHRS, YFSETQ. The CDR3 bases are TGCGCCAGCAGCTTCTCAGCGGGAGAAGAGACCCAGTACTTC. Its translation: CASSFSAGEETQYF.

The rearrangement joins TRBV7-2 to TRBJ2-6; weak D call: TRBD2 (6 bases). V dropped 1 base and J dropped 12 bases, with 13 bases sitting between them. In germline, CDR1 is SGHTA, CDR2 FQGNSA. The CDR3 covers 14 residues. CDR3 residues: CASSLGRGNSVLTF. In DNA, the CDR3 is TGTGCCAGCAGCTTAGGTCGCGGGAACAGCGTCCTGACTTTC.

V and J are TRBV5-1 and TRBJ1-1; D gene unclear. The germline V and J ends were trimmed by 9 bases and 0 bases, with 15 bases remaining between them. Germline V gene sequence: CDR1 SGHRS, CDR2 YFSETQ. CDR3 length equals 14 residues. CDR3 in DNA: TGCGCCACCAGGACTGCCGCCATGAACACTGAAGCTTTCTTT. Translation: CATRTAAMNTEAFF. Combining the CDR3 with reference TRBV5-1 and TRBJ1-1 gives the whole variable domain KAGVTQTPRYLIKTRGQQVTLSCSPISGHRSVSWYQQTPGQGLQFLFEYFSETQRNKGNFPGRFSGRQFSNSRSEMNVSTLELGDSALYLCATRTAAMNTEAFFGQGTRLTVV.

This chain connects TRBV11-2 to TRBJ2-7; D not resolved. Looked up from germline, CDR1 is SGHAT and CDR2 is FQNNGV. The ends were cut back, 1 base at V and 7 bases at J, with 8 bases in the middle. There are 12 residues in the CDR3. Here the CDR3 reads CASSLGRREQYF. The CDR3 DNA reads as TGTGCCAGCAGCTTAGGACGGCGGGAGCAGTACTTC.

The chain is built from TRBV7-9 and TRBJ2-5; 7 positions agree with TRBD2. The CDR3 extends over 9 amino acids. Germline V gene lookup returns CDR1 SEHNR and CDR2 FQNEAQ (reference sequence). CDR3 protein: CCSGETQYF. The CDR3 DNA reads as TGTTGTAGCGGGGAGACCCAGTACTTC.